This is a list of T cell receptor beta chains from one sample in a study of T-cell reconstitution after alpha-beta-depleted transplantation in children. TCRdb ran MiXCR on the PCR reads and lists one entry per CDR3 protein. The sample gives about 1,000,000 distinct CDR3 sequences, roughly 29% of which show up once; about 28% is in the top ten. The sequences come from PBMCs, mostly from graft donor cells, collected 360 days after TCRalphabeta/CD19-depleted stem cell transplant. These receptors were collected from a boy in the first two years of life who had a stem cell transplant for SCID, so the T cells may come from the graft donor. CDR3s include the opening cysteine and the closing phenylalanine or tryptophan. Each record gives: clone size, V gene, J gene, CDR3 length, D gene, CDR3 protein, CDR3 DNA. D genes are given only for firm matches. Clone size is not always given. Where it is, it says once, few, many or a class for expanded clones.

few	TRBV25-1	TRBJ1-1	13	-	CASSTFMNTEAFF	TGTGCCAGCAGTACCTTCATGAACACTGAAGCTTTCTTT
-	TRBV10-3	TRBJ2-2	14	-	CAGSSGVNTGELFF	TGTGCCGGCTCATCGGGGGTGAACACCGGGGAGCTGTTTTTT
once	TRBV28	TRBJ1-2	13	TRBD1	CASSSGDSRGYTF	TGTGCCAGCAGTTCGGGGGACAGCCGTGGCTACACCTTC
once	TRBV15	TRBJ2-6	12	-	CATLEGANVLTF	TGTGCCACCTTAGAAGGGGCCAACGTCCTGACTTTC
few	TRBV11-2	TRBJ2-7	16	TRBD1	CASSPRDRAPGYEQYF	TGTGCCAGCAGCCCCCGGGACAGGGCCCCGGGCTACGAGCAGTACTTC
few	TRBV27	TRBJ1-1	14	TRBD1	CASSLTGGATEAFF	TGTGCCAGCAGTTTAACAGGGGGCGCGACTGAAGCTTTCTTT
few	TRBV4-2	TRBJ1-4	12	-	CASSLLYEKLFF	TGTGCCAGCAGCCTCCTATATGAAAAACTGTTTTTT
-	TRBV11-2	TRBJ2-7	14	-	CASSLTGRNYEQYF	TGTGCCAGCAGCTTAACAGGGAGGAACTACGAGCAGTACTTC
-	TRBV4-1	TRBJ2-2	17	-	CASSPDGVVFLTGELFF	TGCGCCAGCAGCCCGGACGGAGTAGTCTTTTTAACCGGGGAGCTGTTTTTT
-	TRBV7-8	TRBJ2-6	18	TRBD1	CASRSGTAQFSGANVLTF	TGTGCCAGCAGATCCGGGACAGCGCAATTCTCTGGGGCCAACGTCCTGACTTTC
-	TRBV25-1	TRBJ2-7	15	-	CASSEHGKASYEQYF	TGTGCCAGCAGTGAGCACGGAAAAGCCTCCTACGAGCAGTACTTC
-	TRBV20-1	TRBJ2-1	11	-	CSASMGNEQFF	TGCAGTGCTAGCATGGGGAATGAGCAGTTCTTC
few	TRBV24-1	TRBJ2-1	14	TRBD2	CATMTSGESGEQFF	TGTGCCACCATGACTAGCGGGGAGTCGGGTGAGCAGTTCTTC
few	TRBV4-1	TRBJ2-1	19	TRBD1	CASSQIPLIQGGYGGEQFF	TGCGCCAGCAGCCAGATCCCCTTGATACAGGGGGGATACGGGGGTGAGCAGTTCTTC
few	TRBV10-2	TRBJ1-6	14	-	CASRGGSKNSPLHF	TGCGCCAGCAGGGGAGGATCGAAGAATTCACCCCTCCACTTT
few	TRBV20-1	TRBJ2-3	15	-	CSAPDTSPFTDTQYF	TGCAGTGCTCCGGACACCAGTCCCTTCACAGATACGCAGTATTTT
few	TRBV28	TRBJ1-5	15	TRBD1	CASSQLQGDNQPQHF	TGTGCCAGCAGCCAGTTACAGGGGGACAATCAGCCCCAGCATTTT
few	TRBV5-1	TRBJ2-3	15	-	CASSPVRGSTDTQYF	TGCGCCAGCAGCCCGGTTCGGGGGAGCACAGATACGCAGTATTTT
many	TRBV5-1	TRBJ2-4	13	-	CASSLQAKNIQYF	TGCGCCAGCAGCTTGCAAGCCAAAAACATTCAGTACTTC
-	TRBV5-1	TRBJ2-4	15	TRBD1	CASSPNGQGQNIQYF	TGCGCCAGCAGCCCAAATGGACAGGGCCAAAACATTCAGTACTTC
-	TRBV3-1	TRBJ2-5	15	TRBD1	CASSQLTGGQETQYF	TGTGCCAGCAGCCAGCTGACAGGGGGACAAGAGACCCAGTACTTC
few	TRBV11-2	TRBJ2-3	15	TRBD2	CASSHLRTSADTQYF	TGTGCCAGCAGCCACCTTCGGACTAGCGCAGATACGCAGTATTTT
-	TRBV28	TRBJ2-3	17	TRBD2	CASSPTGLAGETDTQYF	TGTGCCAGCAGCCCTACCGGACTAGCGGGGGAAACAGATACGCAGTATTTT
few	TRBV5-5	TRBJ2-3	16	TRBD2	CASSRHSGGVTDTQYF	TGTGCCAGCAGTCGACATAGCGGGGGGGTCACAGATACGCAGTATTTT
few	TRBV5-1	TRBJ2-2	15	TRBD2	CASSLVSGGAGELFF	TGCGCCAGCAGCTTGGTTAGCGGGGGCGCCGGGGAGCTGTTTTTT
few	TRBV28	TRBJ2-3	13	-	CASSLGARRVGYF	TGTGCCAGCAGTTTAGGGGCCAGGCGGGTCGGGTATTTT
few	TRBV12-3/TRBV12-4	TRBJ2-2	17	TRBD1	CASRRTGQGARTGELFF	TGTGCCAGCAGAAGAACCGGACAGGGGGCGCGGACCGGGGAGCTGTTTTTT
few	TRBV20-1	TRBJ2-3	16	-	CSATPENGFSTDTQYF	TGCAGTGCCACCCCCGAAAATGGCTTTAGCACAGATACGCAGTATTTT
once	TRBV9	TRBJ1-2	15	-	CASSSSLGAGYGYTF	TGTGCCAGCAGCTCTTCGCTAGGGGCGGGCTATGGCTACACCTTC